Listed below are T cell receptor beta chains from one sample, sequenced in a study of T cell responses to AZD1222 COVID-19 vaccine. The method was immunoSEQ multiplex PCR; TCRdb's version includes in-frame clones alone and lacks a portion of them. Of about 130,000 clones detected, around nine tenths appear once; the ten largest clones hold 6.9%. The source was peripheral blood, collected on day 0 of AZD1222 vaccination. These receptors were taken from an adult in good health. Each CDR3 is given with its conserved first and last residue. The D gene is left open where the match is weak. Only some rows state a clone size, as once, few, many or a class for expanded clones.

size,D,V,J,CDR3,DNA
-,TRBD1,TRBV15,TRBJ1-2,CATSSPGTGYYGYTF,TGTGCCACCAGCAGCCCGGGGACAGGGTACTATGGCTACACCTTC
-,-,TRBV4-2,TRBJ1-1,CASRNEPGTPNTEAFF,TGTGCCAGCAGGAACGAGCCCGGGACACCGAACACTGAAGCTTTCTTT
-,-,TRBV28,TRBJ1-6,CASAGFYNSPLHF,TGTGCCAGCGCCGGTTTCTATAATTCACCCCTCCACTTT
once,TRBD2,TRBV30,TRBJ2-7,CAWSVRLAATYEQYF,TGTGCCTGGAGTGTAAGACTAGCGGCTACCTACGAGCAGTACTTC
-,TRBD1,TRBV16,TRBJ1-1,CASSQSGQMNTEAFF,TGTGCCAGCAGCCAATCGGGACAGATGAACACTGAAGCTTTCTTT
-,-,TRBV10-3,TRBJ1-4,CAISPLSTNEKLFF,TGTGCCATCAGCCCTCTCTCAACTAATGAAAAACTGTTTTTT
-,-,TRBV4-2,TRBJ2-2,CASSPGGEGVGTGELFF,TGTGCCAGCAGCCCAGGTGGGGAGGGGGTTGGCACCGGGGAGCTGTTTTTT
-,TRBD2,TRBV5-1,TRBJ2-3,CASSLIAGGYTDTQYF,TGCGCCAGCAGCTTAATAGCGGGGGGGTATACAGATACGCAGTATTTT
-,-,TRBV11-2,TRBJ2-7,CASSLLVTVNSYEQYF,TGTGCCAGCAGCCTGTTGGTAACAGTTAATTCCTACGAGCAGTACTTC
-,TRBD1,TRBV28,TRBJ1-4,CASSQTGANEKLFF,TGTGCCAGCAGTCAGACAGGGGCTAATGAAAAACTGTTTTTT
-,-,TRBV9,TRBJ1-4,CASSVDSWHEKLFF,TGTGCCAGCAGCGTCGACAGCTGGCATGAAAAACTGTTTTTT
once,-,TRBV13,TRBJ2-7,CASSLGLPYEQYF,TGTGCCAGCAGCTTAGGCCTGCCCTACGAGCAGTACTTC
-,-,TRBV7-9,TRBJ2-5,CASSSLSDQYF,TGTGCCAGCAGCTCACTGTCTGACCAGTACTTC
-,TRBD1,TRBV5-1,TRBJ2-2,CASSSQGARTGELFF,TGCGCCAGCAGCTCTCAGGGGGCGAGGACCGGGGAGCTGTTTTTT
-,-,TRBV28,TRBJ1-3,CASSFSLSGSAAIYF,TGTGCCAGCAGTTTTTCGTTATCCGGGTCCGCCGCCATATATTTT
few,-,TRBV4-3,TRBJ2-6,CASSQDEVSGANVLTF,TGCGCCAGCAGCCAAGATGAGGTCTCTGGGGCCAACGTCCTGACTTTC
-,-,TRBV4-1,TRBJ1-5,CASSQEQGDQPQHF,TGCGCCAGCAGCCAAGAGCAGGGCGATCAGCCCCAGCATTTT
-,-,TRBV10-1,TRBJ1-3,CASSEWTGASSGNTIYF,TGCGCCAGCAGTGAGTGGACGGGAGCGAGCTCTGGAAACACCATATATTTT
-,-,TRBV3-1/TRBV3-2,TRBJ1-2,CASSQTAEGYGYTF,TGTGCCAGCAGCCAAACGGCTGAGGGATATGGCTACACCTTC
-,TRBD2,TRBV9,TRBJ2-1,CASSVGLGGGYNEQFF,TGTGCCAGCAGCGTAGGACTTGGCGGGGGTTACAATGAGCAGTTCTTC
-,-,TRBV10-1,TRBJ1-2,CASTVGRAAGIDYGYTF,TGCGCCAGCACTGTAGGGCGGGCGGCAGGGATAGACTATGGCTACACCTTC
-,-,TRBV18,TRBJ2-7,CASSPPTEYEQYF,TGTGCCAGCTCACCACCAACTGAATACGAGCAGTACTTC
-,-,TRBV5-1,TRBJ1-3,CASSLEGGSSGNTIYF,TGCGCCAGCAGCTTGGAGGGCGGTAGCTCTGGAAACACCATATATTTT
-,-,TRBV27,TRBJ1-5,CASRTGGQSNQPQHF,TGTGCCAGCAGAACAGGAGGACAGAGCAATCAGCCCCAGCATTTT
-,-,TRBV23-1,TRBJ2-7,CASSQTPGGRCGYEQYF,TGCGCCAGCAGTCAAACTCCAGGTGGACGGTGTGGCTACGAGCAGTACTTC
-,-,TRBV11-3,TRBJ2-5,CASSRDRTLPQYF,TGTGCCAGCAGCCGGGACCGCACGCTGCCCCAGTACTTC
-,TRBD2,TRBV3-1/TRBV3-2,TRBJ2-5,CACCLGLAGAQGETQYF,TGTGCCTGCTGCCTGGGACTAGCGGGGGCCCAGGGGGAGACCCAGTACTTC
-,-,TRBV5-4,TRBJ1-1,CASSRPGRRNTEAFF,TGTGCCAGCAGCCGGCCGGGACGGAGGAACACTGAAGCTTTCTTT
-,-,TRBV4-1,TRBJ1-1,CASSQVWGENTEAFF,TGCGCCAGCAGCCAAGTGTGGGGGGAGAACACTGAAGCTTTCTTT
-,-,TRBV4-1,TRBJ1-1,CASSQVAQRYTEAFF,TGCGCCAGCAGCCAAGTAGCGCAGCGGTACACTGAAGCTTTCTTT
-,-,TRBV9,TRBJ1-2,CASSFGQGYGYTF,TGTGCCAGCAGCTTTGGCCAGGGCTATGGCTACACCTTC
-,-,TRBV18,TRBJ2-5,CASSPGQVETQYF,TGTGCCAGCTCACCTGGGCAGGTGGAGACCCAGTACTTC
-,-,TRBV27,TRBJ2-7,CASSLTGSTEQYF,TGTGCCAGCAGTCTTACAGGGTCAACCGAGCAGTACTTC
once,TRBD1,TRBV7-6,TRBJ1-5,CASSLGGGGPTQPQHF,TGTGCCAGCAGCTTAGGTGGAGGGGGCCCCACTCAGCCCCAGCATTTT
-,TRBD2,TRBV30,TRBJ2-3,CAWAGGAADTQYF,TGTGCCTGGGCGGGGGGGGCAGCAGATACGCAGTATTTT
-,-,TRBV12-3/TRBV12-4,TRBJ1-4,CASSFDGNEKLFF,TGTGCCAGCAGTTTCGACGGTAATGAAAAACTGTTTTTT
-,-,TRBV23-1,TRBJ1-1,CASSQGGYVGMNTEAFF,TGCGCCAGCAGTCAAGGAGGTTACGTGGGGATGAACACTGAAGCTTTCTTT
-,-,TRBV6-2/TRBV6-3,TRBJ2-1,CASSYRGAGGFF,TGTGCCAGCAGTTATAGGGGGGCCGGTGGGTTCTTC
-,TRBD1,TRBV4-1,TRBJ1-5,CASSRVDRVDQPQHF,TGCGCCAGCAGCCGAGTAGACAGGGTGGATCAGCCCCAGCATTTT
-,-,TRBV29-1,TRBJ1-2,CSVGTAATNYGYTF,TGCAGCGTTGGGACAGCCGCTACAAACTATGGCTACACCTTC